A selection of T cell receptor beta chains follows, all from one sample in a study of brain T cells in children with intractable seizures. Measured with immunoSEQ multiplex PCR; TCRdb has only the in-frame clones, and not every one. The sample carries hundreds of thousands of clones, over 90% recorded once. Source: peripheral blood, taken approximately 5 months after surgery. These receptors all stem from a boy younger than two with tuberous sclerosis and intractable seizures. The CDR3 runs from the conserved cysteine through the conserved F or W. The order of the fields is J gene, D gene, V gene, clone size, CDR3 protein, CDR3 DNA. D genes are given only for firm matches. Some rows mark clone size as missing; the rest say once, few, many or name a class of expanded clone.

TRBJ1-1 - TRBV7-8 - CASSVGANTEAFF TGTGCCAGCAGCGTCGGGGCAAACACTGAAGCTTTCTTT
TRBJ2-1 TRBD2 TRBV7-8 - CASSSLLAGSNEQFF TGTGCCAGCAGCTCCCTCCTAGCGGGGTCCAATGAGCAGTTCTTC
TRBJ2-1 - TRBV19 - CASSILAGNEQFF TGTGCCAGTAGTATTCTAGCCGGGAATGAGCAGTTCTTC
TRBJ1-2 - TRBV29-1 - CSVERGEDYGYTF TGCAGCGTTGAACGGGGTGAAGACTATGGCTACACCTTC
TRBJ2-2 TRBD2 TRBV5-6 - CASSRTSGTSPGELFF TGTGCCAGCAGCCGTACTAGCGGGACAAGCCCCGGGGAGCTGTTTTTT
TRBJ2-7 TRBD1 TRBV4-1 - CASSEYTDRGHEQYF TGCGCCAGCAGCGAATACACCGACAGGGGGCACGAGCAGTACTTC
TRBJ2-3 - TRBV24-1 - CATSDLTDTDTQYF TGTGCCACCAGTGATTTGACGGACACAGATACGCAGTATTTT
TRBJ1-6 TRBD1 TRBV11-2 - CASSLSLSGQGNSPLHF TGTGCCAGCAGCCTGAGTCTCTCAGGACAGGGAAATTCACCCCTCCACTTT
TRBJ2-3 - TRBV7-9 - CASSYSTDTQYF TGTGCCAGCAGTTACAGCACAGATACGCAGTATTTT
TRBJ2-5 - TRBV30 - CAWSVDQQETQYF TGTGCCTGGAGTGTAGACCAGCAAGAGACCCAGTACTTC
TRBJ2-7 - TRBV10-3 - CAISGGYEQYF TGTGCCATCAGTGGGGGCTACGAGCAGTACTTC
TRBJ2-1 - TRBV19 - CASSIVSGNEQFF TGTGCCAGTAGTATCGTCTCAGGCAATGAGCAGTTCTTC
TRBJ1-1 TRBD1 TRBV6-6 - CASSYSIGGGTEAFF TGTGCCAGCAGTTACTCGATAGGGGGCGGAACTGAAGCTTTCTTT
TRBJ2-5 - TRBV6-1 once CASSEAGGPQTQYF TGTGCCAGCAGTGAAGCGGGGGGGCCCCAGACCCAGTACTTC
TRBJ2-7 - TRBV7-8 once CASSSLRGYEQYF TGTGCCAGCAGCTCCTTACGGGGGTACGAGCAGTACTTC
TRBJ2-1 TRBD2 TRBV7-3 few CASSVDGRGLAGGTINEQFF TGTGCCAGCAGCGTAGACGGTCGGGGACTAGCGGGGGGAACTATCAATGAGCAGTTCTTC
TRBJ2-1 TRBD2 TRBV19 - CASSITSGRDSYNEQFF TGTGCCAGTAGTATAACTAGCGGGAGGGATTCCTACAATGAGCAGTTCTTC
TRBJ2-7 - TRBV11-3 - CASSLDPLSYEQYF TGTGCCAGCAGCTTAGACCCCCTCAGCTACGAGCAGTACTTC
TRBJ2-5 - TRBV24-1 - CATSVLRETQYF TGTGCCACCAGTGTTCTCCGGGAGACCCAGTACTTC
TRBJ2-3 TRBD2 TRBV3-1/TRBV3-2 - CASSQEWVAGGTDTQYF TGTGCCAGCAGCCAAGAATGGGTAGCGGGGGGCACAGATACGCAGTATTTT
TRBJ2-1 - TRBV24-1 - CATSDPGLHNEQFF TGTGCCACCAGTGATCCGGGACTTCACAATGAGCAGTTCTTC
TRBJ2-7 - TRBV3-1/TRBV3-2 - CASSAPGSGIYEQYF TGTGCCAGCAGCGCCCCAGGGTCAGGGATCTACGAGCAGTACTTC
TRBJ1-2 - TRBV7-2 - CASSWAGVHGYTF TGTGCCAGCAGCTGGGCCGGGGTCCATGGCTACACCTTC
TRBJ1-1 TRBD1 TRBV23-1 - CASSQATGTGMTFF TGCGCCAGCAGTCAAGCCACCGGGACAGGGATGACTTTCTTT
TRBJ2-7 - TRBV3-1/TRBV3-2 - CASSRNAGGEDEQYF TGTGCCAGCAGCCGAAATGCCGGGGGCGAGGACGAGCAGTACTTC
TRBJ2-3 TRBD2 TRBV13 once CASSTPTSRRDWDTQYF TGTGCCAGCAGCACCCCGACTAGCAGGAGGGACTGGGATACGCAGTATTTT
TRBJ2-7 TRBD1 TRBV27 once CASSYRGRTYEQYF TGTGCCAGCAGCTACAGGGGGCGAACCTACGAGCAGTACTTC
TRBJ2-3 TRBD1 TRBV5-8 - CASSEDRGRWDTQYF TGTGCCAGCAGCGAGGACAGGGGCCGTTGGGATACGCAGTATTTT
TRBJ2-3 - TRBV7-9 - CASSLGGFRADTQYF TGTGCCAGCAGCTTAGGAGGGTTCCGCGCAGATACGCAGTATTTT
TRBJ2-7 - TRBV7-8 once CASSRHRGEYYEQYF TGTGCCAGCAGCCGACATAGGGGGGAGTACTACGAGCAGTACTTC
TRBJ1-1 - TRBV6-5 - CASTQGMNTEAFF TGTGCCAGCACCCAGGGGATGAACACTGAAGCTTTCTTT
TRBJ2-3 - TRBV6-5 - CASSKQVADTQYF TGTGCCAGCAGTAAACAGGTAGCCGATACGCAGTATTTT
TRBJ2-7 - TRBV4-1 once CASSQDPGTSYEQYF TGCGCCAGCAGCCAAGACCCCGGTACCTCCTACGAGCAGTACTTC
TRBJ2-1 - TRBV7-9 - CAIRQYNEQFF TGTGCCATCCGGCAATACAATGAGCAGTTCTTC
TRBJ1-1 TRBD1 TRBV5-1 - CASSLGTGGTMNTEAFF TGCGCCAGCAGCTTAGGGACAGGTGGGACCATGAACACTGAAGCTTTCTTT
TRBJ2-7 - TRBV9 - CASSALGSGSYEQYF TGTGCCAGCAGCGCCCTTGGTAGCGGATCCTACGAGCAGTACTTC
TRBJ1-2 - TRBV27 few CASWQPGPYGYTF TGTGCCAGCTGGCAGCCTGGACCGTATGGCTACACCTTC
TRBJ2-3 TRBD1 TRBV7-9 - CASTTPGQRTDTQYF TGTGCCAGCACCACTCCGGGACAGCGCACAGATACGCAGTATTTT
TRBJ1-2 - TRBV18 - CASSARNYGYTF TGTGCCAGTTCCGCCCGGAACTATGGCTACACCTTC
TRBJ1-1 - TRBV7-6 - CASSLSDSRDLTEAFF TGTGCCAGCAGCTTAAGCGACAGTCGGGATCTCACTGAAGCTTTCTTT
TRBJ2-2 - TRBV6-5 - CASSMDRRGTGELFF TGTGCCAGCAGTATGGACAGGCGGGGGACCGGGGAGCTGTTTTTT